This T cell receptor (beta chain) came from a study of shared clonotypes between healthy human individuals. Study overall: CD4 naive and memory got three plates each, CD8 naive two, CD8 memory one. Overall study results and limits: The naive CD4 repertoires of several donors were compared, and around 5.1% of clonotypes were shared. It was the few donors that limited the genetic and exposure-history diversity represented.

Generated by immunoSEQ multiplex PCR, the TCRdb table keeps only in-frame clones and is missing some. The table has 700,000 or so clones, roughly 70% seen once; the top ten hold 1.8%. For this clone: What it binds is not known.

The source is a woman aged 25 to 39 in good health. The sequenced sample was memory CD4+ T cells sorted from blood. The sample's subset: CD45RA-negative fraction.

The CDR3 DNA is TGTGCCAGCTCTAGCGGGTGGAACACCGGGGAGCTGTTTTTT. Protein: CASSSGWNTGELFF. This chain joins TRBV2 and TRBJ2-2, with 8 positions matching TRBD2. V trimming: 8 bases; J trimming: 1 base; junction bases outside the gene matches: 3. Germline CDR1 is SNHLY and CDR2 is FYNNEI. The CDR3 is 14 residues long.